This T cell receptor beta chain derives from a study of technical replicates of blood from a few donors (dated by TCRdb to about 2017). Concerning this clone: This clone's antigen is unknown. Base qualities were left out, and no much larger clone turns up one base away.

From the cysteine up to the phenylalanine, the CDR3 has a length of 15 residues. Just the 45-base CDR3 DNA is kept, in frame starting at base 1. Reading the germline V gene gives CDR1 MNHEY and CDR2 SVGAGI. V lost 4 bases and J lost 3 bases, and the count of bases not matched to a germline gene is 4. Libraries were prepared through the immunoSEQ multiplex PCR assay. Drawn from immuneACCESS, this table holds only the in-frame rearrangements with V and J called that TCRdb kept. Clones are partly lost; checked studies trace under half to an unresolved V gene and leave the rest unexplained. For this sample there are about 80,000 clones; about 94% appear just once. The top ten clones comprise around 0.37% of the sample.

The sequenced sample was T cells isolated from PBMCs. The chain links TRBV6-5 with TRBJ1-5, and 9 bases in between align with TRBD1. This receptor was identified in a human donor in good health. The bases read TGTGCCAGCAGTTCCGGGACAGGGATCAATCAGCCCCAGCATTTT. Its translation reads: CASSSGTGINQPQHF.